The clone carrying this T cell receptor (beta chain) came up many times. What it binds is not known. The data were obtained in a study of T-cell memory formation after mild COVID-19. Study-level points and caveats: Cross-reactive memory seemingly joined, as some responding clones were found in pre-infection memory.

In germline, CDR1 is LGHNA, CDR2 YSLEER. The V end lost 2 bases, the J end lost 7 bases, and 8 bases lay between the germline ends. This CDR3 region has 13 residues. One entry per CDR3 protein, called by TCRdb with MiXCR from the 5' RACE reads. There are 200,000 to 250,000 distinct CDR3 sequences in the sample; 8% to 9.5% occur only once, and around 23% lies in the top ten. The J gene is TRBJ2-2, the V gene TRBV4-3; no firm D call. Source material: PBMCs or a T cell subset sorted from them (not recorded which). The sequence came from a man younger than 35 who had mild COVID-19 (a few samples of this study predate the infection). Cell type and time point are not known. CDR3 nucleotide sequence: TGCGCCAGCAGCCAAACCGGGTACGGGGAGCTGTTTTTT. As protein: CASSQTGYGELFF.